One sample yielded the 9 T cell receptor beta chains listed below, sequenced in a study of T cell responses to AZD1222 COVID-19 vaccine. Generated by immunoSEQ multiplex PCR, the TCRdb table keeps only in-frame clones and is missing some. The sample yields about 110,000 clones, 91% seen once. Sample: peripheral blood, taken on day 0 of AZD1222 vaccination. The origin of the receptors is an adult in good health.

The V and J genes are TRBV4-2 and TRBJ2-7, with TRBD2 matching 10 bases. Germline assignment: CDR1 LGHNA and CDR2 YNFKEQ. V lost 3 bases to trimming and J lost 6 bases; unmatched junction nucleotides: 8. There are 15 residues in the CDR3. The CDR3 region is CASSQEEREGFEQYF. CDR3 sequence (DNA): TGTGCCAGCAGCCAGGAGGAGCGGGAGGGTTTCGAGCAGTACTTC.

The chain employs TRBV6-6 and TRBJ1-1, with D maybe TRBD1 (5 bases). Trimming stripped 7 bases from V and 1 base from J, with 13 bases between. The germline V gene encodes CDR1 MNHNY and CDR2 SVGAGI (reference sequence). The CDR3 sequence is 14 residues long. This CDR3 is CASNQQVGNTEAFF. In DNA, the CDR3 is TGTGCCAGCAACCAACAGGTAGGGAACACTGAAGCTTTCTTT.

The CDR3 protein is CASSSGSPQYTF. In nucleotides, the CDR3 is TGTGCCAGCAGCTCGGGGTCCCCACAGTACACCTTC. The chain is built from TRBV5-6 and TRBJ1-2, with D hard to call. The CDR3 is 12 amino acids. Between the trimmed V and J ends, which lost 3 bases and 11 bases, there was a span of 14 bases. The germline V gene has CDR1 SGHDT and CDR2 YYEEEE. Combining the CDR3 with reference TRBV5-6 and TRBJ1-2 gives the whole variable domain DAGVTQSPTHLIKTRGQQVTLRCSPKSGHDTVSWYQQALGQGPQFIFQYYEEEERQRGNFPDRFSGHQFPNYSSELNVNALLLGDSALYLCASSSGSPQYTFGSGTRLTVV.

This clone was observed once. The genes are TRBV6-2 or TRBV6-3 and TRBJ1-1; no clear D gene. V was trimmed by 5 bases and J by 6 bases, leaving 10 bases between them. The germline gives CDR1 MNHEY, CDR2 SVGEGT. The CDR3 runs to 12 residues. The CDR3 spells CASSPQFAEAFF. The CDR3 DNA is TGTGCCAGCAGTCCCCAGTTCGCTGAAGCTTTCTTT.

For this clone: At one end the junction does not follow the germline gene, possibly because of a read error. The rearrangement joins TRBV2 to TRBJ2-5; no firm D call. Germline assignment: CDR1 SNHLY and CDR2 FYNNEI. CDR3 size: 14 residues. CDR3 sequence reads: CASSRTPLQGTQYF. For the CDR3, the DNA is TGTGCCAGCAGTCGGACCCCCCTACAAGGGACCCAGTACTTC.

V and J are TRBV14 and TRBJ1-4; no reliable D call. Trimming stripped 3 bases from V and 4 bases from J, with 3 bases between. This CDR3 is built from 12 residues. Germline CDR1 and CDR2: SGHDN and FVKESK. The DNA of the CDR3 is TGTGCCAGCAGCCATTATAATGAAAAACTGTTTTTT. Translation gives CASSHYNEKLFF.

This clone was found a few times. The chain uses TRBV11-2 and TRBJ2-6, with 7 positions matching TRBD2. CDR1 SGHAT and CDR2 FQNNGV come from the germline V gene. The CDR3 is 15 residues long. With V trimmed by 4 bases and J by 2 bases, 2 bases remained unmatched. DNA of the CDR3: TGTGCCAGCAGCTCAGGACTAGCTGGGGCCAACGTCCTGACTTTC. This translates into CASSSGLAGANVLTF.

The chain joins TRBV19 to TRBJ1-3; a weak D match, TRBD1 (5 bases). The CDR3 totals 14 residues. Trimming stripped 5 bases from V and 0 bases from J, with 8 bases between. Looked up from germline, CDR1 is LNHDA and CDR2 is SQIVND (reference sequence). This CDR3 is CASSAGGSGNTIYF. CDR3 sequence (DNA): TGTGCCAGTAGTGCGGGGGGCTCTGGAAACACCATATATTTT.

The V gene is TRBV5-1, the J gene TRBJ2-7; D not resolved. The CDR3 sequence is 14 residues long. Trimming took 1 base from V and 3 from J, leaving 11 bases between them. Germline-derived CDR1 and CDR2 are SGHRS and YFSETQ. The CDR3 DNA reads TGCGCCAGCAGCTTGTCCTCGGTAAACTACGAGCAGTACTTC. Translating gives CASSLSSVNYEQYF. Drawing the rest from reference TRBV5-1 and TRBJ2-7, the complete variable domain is KAGVTQTPRYLIKTRGQQVTLSCSPISGHRSVSWYQQTPGQGLQFLFEYFSETQRNKGNFPGRFSGRQFSNSRSEMNVSTLELGDSALYLCASSLSSVNYEQYFGPGTRLTVT.